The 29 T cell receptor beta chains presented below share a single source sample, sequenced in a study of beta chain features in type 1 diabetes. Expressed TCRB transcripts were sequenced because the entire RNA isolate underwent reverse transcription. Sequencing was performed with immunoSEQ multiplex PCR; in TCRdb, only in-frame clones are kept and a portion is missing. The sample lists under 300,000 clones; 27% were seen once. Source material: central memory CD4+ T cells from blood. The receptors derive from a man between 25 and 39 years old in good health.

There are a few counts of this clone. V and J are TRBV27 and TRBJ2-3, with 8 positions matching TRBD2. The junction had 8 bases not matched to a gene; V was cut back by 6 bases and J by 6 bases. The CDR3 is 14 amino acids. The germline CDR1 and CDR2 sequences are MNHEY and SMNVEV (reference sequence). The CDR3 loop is CASSPRTSPDTQYF. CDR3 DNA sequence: TGTGCCAGCAGCCCAAGGACTAGCCCCGATACGCAGTATTTT.

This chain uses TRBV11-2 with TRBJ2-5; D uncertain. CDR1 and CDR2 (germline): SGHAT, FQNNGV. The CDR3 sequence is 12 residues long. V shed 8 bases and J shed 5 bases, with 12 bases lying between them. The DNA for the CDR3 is TGTGCCAGCCGCAGAGACCTGGAGACCCAGTACTTC. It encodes CASRRDLETQYF.

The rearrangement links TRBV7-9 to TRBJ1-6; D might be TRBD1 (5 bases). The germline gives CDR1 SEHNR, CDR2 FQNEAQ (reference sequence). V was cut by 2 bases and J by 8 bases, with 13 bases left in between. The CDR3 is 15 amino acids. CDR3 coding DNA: TGTGCCAGCAGCTTACTTCAATCGGGGGATTCACCCCTCCACTTT. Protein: CASSLLQSGDSPLHF.

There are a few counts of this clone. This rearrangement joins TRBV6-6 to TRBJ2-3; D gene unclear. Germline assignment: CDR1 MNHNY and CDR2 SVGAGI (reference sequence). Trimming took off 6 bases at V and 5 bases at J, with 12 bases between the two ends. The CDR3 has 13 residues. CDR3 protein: CASRMDPRDTQYF. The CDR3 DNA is TGTGCCAGCAGAATGGACCCACGAGATACGCAGTATTTT.

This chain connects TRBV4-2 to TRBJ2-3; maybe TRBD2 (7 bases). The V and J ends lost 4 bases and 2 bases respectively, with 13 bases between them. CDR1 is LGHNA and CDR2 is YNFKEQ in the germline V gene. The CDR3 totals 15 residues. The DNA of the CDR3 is TGTGCCAGCAGCCCCTTTGCGGGGGCCACAGATACGCAGTATTTT. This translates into CASSPFAGATDTQYF.

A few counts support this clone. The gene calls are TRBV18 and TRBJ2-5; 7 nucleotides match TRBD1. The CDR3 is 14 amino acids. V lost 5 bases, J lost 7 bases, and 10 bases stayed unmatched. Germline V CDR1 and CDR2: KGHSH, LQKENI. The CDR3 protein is CASSSGQTRGTQYF. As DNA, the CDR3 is TGTGCCAGCTCATCGGGACAGACACGGGGGACCCAGTACTTC.

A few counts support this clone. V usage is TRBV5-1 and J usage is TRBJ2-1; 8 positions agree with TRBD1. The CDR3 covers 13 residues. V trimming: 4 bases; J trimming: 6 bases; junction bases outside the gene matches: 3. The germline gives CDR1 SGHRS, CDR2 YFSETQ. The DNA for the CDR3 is TGCGCCAGCAGCGTGGACAGGGTCAATGAGCAGTTCTTC. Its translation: CASSVDRVNEQFF. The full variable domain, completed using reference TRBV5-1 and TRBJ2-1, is KAGVTQTPRYLIKTRGQQVTLSCSPISGHRSVSWYQQTPGQGLQFLFEYFSETQRNKGNFPGRFSGRQFSNSRSEMNVSTLELGDSALYLCASSVDRVNEQFFGPGTRLTVL.

Here the CDR3 DNA reads TGTGCCAGCAGCTTAGTTTTGTGGGGTTCAGAGACCCAGTACTTC. Translating gives CASSLVLWGSETQYF. The chain couples TRBV7-9 to TRBJ2-5; no firm D call. V dropped 1 base and J dropped 4 bases, with 13 bases sitting between them. The germline V gene encodes CDR1 SEHNR and CDR2 FQNEAQ (reference sequence). The CDR3 sequence is 15 residues long.

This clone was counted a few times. DNA for the CDR3: TGTGCCAGCAGATTTAGCGGGGGGGGCACAGATACGCAGTATTTT. Its protein is CASRFSGGGTDTQYF. The chain employs TRBV7-2 and TRBJ2-3, with 11 bases that match TRBD2. V shed 6 bases, J shed 1 base, and the junction held 3 bases outside the gene matches. The CDR3 length is 15 residues. CDR1 SGHTA and CDR2 FQGNSA come from the germline V gene.

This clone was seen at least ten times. The CDR3 nucleotides are TGTGCCAGTAGTACCGCCTGGACAGCTAACCCCTACGAGCAGTACTTC. Its protein is CASSTAWTANPYEQYF. V and J are TRBV19 and TRBJ2-7, with D perhaps matching TRBD1 (6 bases). The CDR3 covers 16 residues. V was clipped by 4 bases and J by 2 bases, with 18 bases between them. CDR1 and CDR2 from the germline V gene are LNHDA and SQIVND (reference sequence).

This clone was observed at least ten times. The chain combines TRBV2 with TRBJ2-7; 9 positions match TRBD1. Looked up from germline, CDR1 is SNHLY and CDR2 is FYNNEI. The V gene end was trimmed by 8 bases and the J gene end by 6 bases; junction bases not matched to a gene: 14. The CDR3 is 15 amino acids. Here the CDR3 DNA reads TGTGCCAGCGTCCCAAAGGGGGGACAGGGAGGCGAGCAGTACTTC. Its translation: CASVPKGGQGGEQYF.

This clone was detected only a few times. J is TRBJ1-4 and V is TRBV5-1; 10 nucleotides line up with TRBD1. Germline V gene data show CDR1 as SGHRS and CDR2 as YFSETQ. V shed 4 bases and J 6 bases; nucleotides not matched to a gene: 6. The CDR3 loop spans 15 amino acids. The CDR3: CASSISGTGDEKLFF. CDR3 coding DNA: TGCGCCAGCAGCATCTCCGGGACAGGGGATGAAAAACTGTTTTTT.

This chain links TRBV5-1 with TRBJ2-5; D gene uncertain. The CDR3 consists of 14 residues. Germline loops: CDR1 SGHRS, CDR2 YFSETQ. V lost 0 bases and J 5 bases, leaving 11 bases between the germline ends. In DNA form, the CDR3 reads TGCGCCAGCAGCTTGGGTCGGGCACCGGAGACCCAGTACTTC. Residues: CASSLGRAPETQYF.

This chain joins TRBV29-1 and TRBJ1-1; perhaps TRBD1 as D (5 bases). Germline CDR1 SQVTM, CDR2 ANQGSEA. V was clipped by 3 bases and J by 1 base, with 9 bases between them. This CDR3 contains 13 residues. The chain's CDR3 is CSVDMQGNTEAFF. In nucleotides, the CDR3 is TGCAGCGTTGATATGCAGGGGAACACTGAAGCTTTCTTT.

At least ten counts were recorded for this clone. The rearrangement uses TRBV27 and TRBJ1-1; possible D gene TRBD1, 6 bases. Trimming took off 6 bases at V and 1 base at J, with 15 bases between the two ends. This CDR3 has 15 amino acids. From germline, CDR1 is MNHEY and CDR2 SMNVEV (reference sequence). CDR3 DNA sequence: TGTGCCAGCAGGGGACACACTGGAGGGAACACTGAAGCTTTCTTT. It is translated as CASRGHTGGNTEAFF.

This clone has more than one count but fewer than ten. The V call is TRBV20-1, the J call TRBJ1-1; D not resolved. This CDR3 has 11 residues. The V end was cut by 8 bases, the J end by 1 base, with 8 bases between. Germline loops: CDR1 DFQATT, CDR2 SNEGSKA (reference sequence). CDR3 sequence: CSPLGNTEAFF. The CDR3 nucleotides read TGCAGTCCCTTGGGGAACACTGAAGCTTTCTTT.

The CDR3 sequence: CASSVQGNYEQFF. The CDR3 bases are TGTGCCAGCAGTGTACAGGGAAATTATGAGCAGTTCTTC. The V and J genes are TRBV2 and TRBJ2-1, with a tentative D call TRBD1 (6 bases). The CDR3 has 13 residues. In germline, CDR1 is SNHLY, CDR2 FYNNEI. Between the trimmed V and J ends, which lost 4 bases and 8 bases, there was a span of 12 bases. Supplemented by reference TRBV2 and TRBJ2-1, the full variable domain reads EPEVTQTPSHQVTQMGQEVILRCVPISNHLYFYWYRQILGQKVEFLVSFYNNEISEKSEIFDDQFSVERPDGSNFTLKIRSTKLEDSAMYFCASSVQGNYEQFFGPGTRLTVL.

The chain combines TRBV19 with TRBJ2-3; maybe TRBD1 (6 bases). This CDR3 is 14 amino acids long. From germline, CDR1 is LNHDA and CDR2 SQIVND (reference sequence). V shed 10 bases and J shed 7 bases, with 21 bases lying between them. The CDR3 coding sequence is TGTGCCACCTCTTCAGGGGACACGCTGTATACGCAGTATTTT. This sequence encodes CATSSGDTLYTQYF.

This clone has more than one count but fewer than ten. CDR3 DNA: TGTGCCAGTATGAGAGTAGGGACCACAGATACGCAGTATTTT. As protein: CASMRVGTTDTQYF. The chain combines TRBV19 with TRBJ2-3; possibly TRBD1 or TRBD2 for D (5 bases each). V was trimmed by 7 bases and J by 2 bases, leaving 13 bases between them. The CDR3 is 14 residues long. Germline-derived CDR1 and CDR2 are LNHDA and SQIVND (reference sequence).

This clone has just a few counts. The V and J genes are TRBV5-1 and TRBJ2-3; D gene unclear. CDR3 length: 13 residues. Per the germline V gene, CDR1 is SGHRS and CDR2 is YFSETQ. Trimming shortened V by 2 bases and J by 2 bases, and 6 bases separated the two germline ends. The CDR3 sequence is CASSFGATDTQYF. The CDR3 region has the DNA TGCGCCAGCAGCTTTGGAGCCACAGATACGCAGTATTTT.

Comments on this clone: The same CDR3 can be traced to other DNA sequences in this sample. The CDR3 sequence: CASSPQGSYNEQFF. CDR3 nucleotides: TGTGCCAGCTCACCCCAGGGTTCCTACAATGAGCAGTTCTTC. V gene TRBV18 combines with J gene TRBJ2-1; maybe TRBD1 (5 bases). CDR1 is KGHSH, CDR2 LQKENI, per germline. Trimming removed 3 bases from V and 1 base from J, with 7 bases in between. This CDR3 has 14 amino acids.

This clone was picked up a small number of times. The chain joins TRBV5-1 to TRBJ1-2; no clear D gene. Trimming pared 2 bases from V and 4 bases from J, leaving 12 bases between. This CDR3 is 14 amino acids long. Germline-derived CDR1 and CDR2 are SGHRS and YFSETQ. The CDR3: CASSLGQDAYGYTF. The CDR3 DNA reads TGCGCCAGCAGCTTAGGCCAAGACGCCTATGGCTACACCTTC. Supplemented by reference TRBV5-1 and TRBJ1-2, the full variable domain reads KAGVTQTPRYLIKTRGQQVTLSCSPISGHRSVSWYQQTPGQGLQFLFEYFSETQRNKGNFPGRFSGRQFSNSRSEMNVSTLELGDSALYLCASSLGQDAYGYTFGSGTRLTVV.

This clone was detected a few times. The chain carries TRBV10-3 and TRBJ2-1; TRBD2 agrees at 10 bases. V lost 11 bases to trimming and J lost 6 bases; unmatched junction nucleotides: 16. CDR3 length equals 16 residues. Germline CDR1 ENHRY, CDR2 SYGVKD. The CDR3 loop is CAVGLGGLAASNEQFF. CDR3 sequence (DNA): TGTGCCGTCGGCCTCGGAGGACTAGCGGCCAGCAATGAGCAGTTCTTC.

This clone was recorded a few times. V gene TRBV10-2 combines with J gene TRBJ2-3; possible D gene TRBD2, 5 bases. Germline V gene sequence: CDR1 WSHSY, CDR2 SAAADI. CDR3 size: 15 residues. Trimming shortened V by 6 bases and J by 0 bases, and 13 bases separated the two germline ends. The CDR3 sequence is CASSDVGRSTDTQYF. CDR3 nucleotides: TGCGCCAGCAGCGACGTAGGGAGAAGCACAGATACGCAGTATTTT.

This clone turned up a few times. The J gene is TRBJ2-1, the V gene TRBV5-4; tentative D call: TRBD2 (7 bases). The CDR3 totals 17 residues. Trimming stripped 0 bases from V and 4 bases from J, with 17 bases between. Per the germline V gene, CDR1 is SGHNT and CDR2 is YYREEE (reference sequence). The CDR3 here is CASSLDPSGGRYNEQFF. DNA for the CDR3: TGTGCCAGCAGCTTGGATCCGTCCGGGGGGCGGTACAATGAGCAGTTCTTC.

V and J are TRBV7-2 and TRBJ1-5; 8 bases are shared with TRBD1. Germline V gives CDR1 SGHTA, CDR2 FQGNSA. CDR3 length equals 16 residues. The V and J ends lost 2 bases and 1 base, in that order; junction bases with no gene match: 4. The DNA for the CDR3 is TGTGCCAGCAGCTTATCAGGGGGCCGCAGCAATCAGCCCCAGCATTTT. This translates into CASSLSGGRSNQPQHF. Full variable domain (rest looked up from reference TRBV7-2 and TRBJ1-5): GAGVSQSPSNKVTEKGKDVELRCDPISGHTALYWYRQSLGQGLEFLIYFQGNSAPDKSGLPSDRFSAERTGGSVSTLTIQRTQQEDSAVYLCASSLSGGRSNQPQHFGDGTRLSIL.

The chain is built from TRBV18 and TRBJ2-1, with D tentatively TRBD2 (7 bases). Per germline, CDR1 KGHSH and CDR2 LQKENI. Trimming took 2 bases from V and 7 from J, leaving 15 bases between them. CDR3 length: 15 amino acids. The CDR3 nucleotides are TGTGCCAGCTCACCAGCCAGGGGAGGGGGGAATGAGCAGTTCTTC. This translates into CASSPARGGGNEQFF.

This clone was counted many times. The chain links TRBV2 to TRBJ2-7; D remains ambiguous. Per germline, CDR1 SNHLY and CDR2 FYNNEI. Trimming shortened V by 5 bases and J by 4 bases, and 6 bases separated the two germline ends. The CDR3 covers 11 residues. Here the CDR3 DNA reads TGTGCCAGCAGTCCCGAGTACGAGCAGTACTTC. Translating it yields CASSPEYEQYF. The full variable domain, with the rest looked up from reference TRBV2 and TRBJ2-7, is EPEVTQTPSHQVTQMGQEVILRCVPISNHLYFYWYRQILGQKVEFLVSFYNNEISEKSEIFDDQFSVERPDGSNFTLKIRSTKLEDSAMYFCASSPEYEQYFGPGTRLTVT.

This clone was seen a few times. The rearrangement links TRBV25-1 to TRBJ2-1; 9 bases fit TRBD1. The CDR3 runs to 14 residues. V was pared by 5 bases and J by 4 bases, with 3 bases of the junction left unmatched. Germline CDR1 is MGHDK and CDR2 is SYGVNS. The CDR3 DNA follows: TGTGCCAGCAGTAAGGGACAGGGTTACAATGAGCAGTTCTTC. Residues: CASSKGQGYNEQFF. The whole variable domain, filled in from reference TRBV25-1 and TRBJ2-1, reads EADIYQTPRYLVIGTGKKITLECSQTMGHDKMYWYQQDPGMELHLIHYSYGVNSTEKGDLSSESTVSRIRTEHFPLTLESARPSHTSQYLCASSKGQGYNEQFFGPGTRLTVL.